This T cell receptor beta chain was identified in a study of blood T cell repertoires in COVID-19. Whole-study context: Some COVID-19 samples were acute and others convalescent; all came from the United States, Italy and Spain. PBMCs, B-cell-depleted T cells, or T cells were the source of the cDNA or gDNA that made up the material.

Per the original methods: Reference gene primer amplification in the assay estimated nucleated cell counts. Data came from immunoSEQ multiplex PCR; TCRdb stores just in-frame clones and leaves some out. That table supplies the V and J calls and clone size; D and trimming were determined from the DNA. Of about 130,000 clones listed, roughly four fifths are singletons. V was shortened by 5 bases and J by 0 bases, with 23 bases between the two germline ends. Germline values: CDR1 SGHAT, CDR2 FQNNGV. This CDR3 has 18 amino acids. V usage is TRBV11-2 and J usage is TRBJ2-7; D possibly corresponds to TRBD2 (5 bases). Sequenced material: peripheral blood. This clonotype was obtained from a man aged 55 to 70 with acute or convalescent COVID-19. The CDR3 sequence: CASSPLGWEQESSYEQYF. CDR3 nucleotide sequence: TGTGCCAGCAGCCCCCTCGGATGGGAGCAGGAGAGCTCCTACGAGCAGTACTTC.